This T cell receptor beta chain was recorded in a study of blood T cell repertoires in COVID-19. The wider study: Spain, Italy and the United States supplied samples that represented acute and convalescent COVID-19. The analysed material was cDNA or gDNA that came from T cells, B-cell-depleted T cells, or PBMCs.

The repertoire was sequenced with immunoSEQ multiplex PCR; TCRdb's copy has only in-frame clones and lacks some. The sample contains 95,000 or so clones, 65% to 90% of which appear only once. Germline loops: CDR1 SEHNR, CDR2 FQNEAQ (reference sequence). This CDR3 has 15 residues. Trimming removed 5 bases from V and 3 bases from J, with 14 bases in between. The V call is TRBV7-9, the J call TRBJ1-5; possibly TRBD1 for D (5 bases). The sequencing input was peripheral blood. The clonotype originates from an elderly man with active or convalescent COVID-19. The CDR3 sequence: CASSRGTSFNQPQHF. In nucleotides, the CDR3 is TGTGCCAGCAGCCGCGGGACCTCTTTCAATCAGCCCCAGCATTTT. The whole variable domain, filled in from reference TRBV7-9 and TRBJ1-5, reads DTGVSQNPRHKITKRGQNVTFRCDPISEHNRLYWYRQTLGQGPEFLTYFQNEAQLEKSRLLSDRFSAERPKGSFSTLEIQRTEQGDSAMYLCASSRGTSFNQPQHFGDGTRLSIL.